This T cell receptor (beta chain) is from a study of CD8 T cells in Susac syndrome. Random hexamers primed reverse transcription of about 0.5 to 1 ug RNA. MiXCR, applied by TCRdb to the immunoSEQ multiplex PCR reads, yields one record per CDR3 protein. There are 120,000 to 150,000 distinct CDR3 sequences in the sample; roughly 96% occur only once, and around 0.12% lies in the top ten. Those who served as multiple sclerosis controls were treatment-naive patients with stable or active relapsing-remitting disease. The CDR3 consists of 12 residues. With 6 bases removed from V and 3 bases from J, the gap between germline ends came to 8 bases.

The source material was CD4+ T cells from PBMCs. This TCR came from a human donor with multiple sclerosis. V usage is TRBV12-3 or TRBV12-4 and J usage is TRBJ1-1, with D unclear. The CDR3 here is CASSRLHTEAFF. CDR3 sequence (DNA): TGTGCCAGCAGCCGGCTGCACACTGAAGCTTTCTTT.